These T cell receptor beta chains were read from a single sample in a study of T cell clones after liver transplantation. Clones were read by immunoSEQ multiplex PCR, and TCRdb kept only the in-frame ones, dropping some. The sample shows approximately 19,000 clones, about 84% of them seen only once. Sequenced material: CD8+ T cells from blood, taken around 48 months after liver transplant. These receptors all stem from a human patient who received a liver transplant. These T cells may partly come from the graft donor. Both conserved end residues are part of each CDR3. The D gene is left open where the match is weak.

d_gene	v_gene	j_gene	CDR3aa
TRBD1	TRBV7-6	TRBJ2-7	CASSLEPGQGWEEQYF
NA	TRBV21-1	TRBJ1-2	CASRPILAYRKTYGYTF
TRBD1	TRBV25-1	TRBJ1-1	CASGTGGGWAFF
NA	TRBV9	TRBJ2-2	CASSPSVTGELFF
NA	TRBV9	TRBJ2-3	CASSPEGDTQYF
TRBD1	TRBV4-1	TRBJ1-2	CASSQVTGATFNYGYTF
NA	TRBV5-4	TRBJ2-7	CASSPDTSYEQYF
NA	TRBV29-1	TRBJ1-2	CSVVREDYGYTF
TRBD1	TRBV7-8	TRBJ1-2	CASTPDRLEGYTF
NA	TRBV10-2	TRBJ1-1	CASSEFSGSVLNEAFF
TRBD2	TRBV7-2	TRBJ2-1	CASSLDGREQFF
NA	TRBV5-6	TRBJ2-3	CASSRLTGPSTDTQYF
TRBD1	TRBV6-6	TRBJ1-4	CASSPTGGFSEKLFF
TRBD2	TRBV7-3	TRBJ2-1	CASSSSGTGNEQFF
NA	TRBV6-5	TRBJ2-1	CASSYSLGRTDEQFF
TRBD1	TRBV4-3	TRBJ1-1	CASSQAMTGFEAFF
TRBD2	TRBV9	TRBJ2-5	CASTGTSGGAGWQETQYF
TRBD2	TRBV6-6	TRBJ2-7	CASSKGGDDEQYF
NA	TRBV4-3	TRBJ2-2	CASSSHTGELFF
NA	TRBV7-9	TRBJ2-4	CASSLDGGLAKNIQYF
NA	TRBV7-3	TRBJ2-7	CASSLTHLPSYEQYF
NA	TRBV5-5	TRBJ2-1	CASSFYWTGGTYNEQFF
NA	TRBV5-6	TRBJ1-5	CASSLSGQLLPQNQPQHF
NA	TRBV27	TRBJ2-1	CASSPLDYNEQFF
NA	TRBV5-5	TRBJ2-2	CASSLVNTGELFF
NA	TRBV5-6	TRBJ1-3	CASGQQGSGNTIYF
NA	TRBV7-9	TRBJ1-2	CASSSSATAHSYGYTF
TRBD1	TRBV7-9	TRBJ1-4	CASREGAGEKLFF
TRBD1	TRBV19	TRBJ2-7	CASSLGQGGHEQYF
TRBD2	TRBV15	TRBJ2-5	CATSNPTSGRAGETQYF
TRBD1	TRBV10-2	TRBJ2-7	CASSEPDRGSYEQYF
NA	TRBV5-6	TRBJ2-2	CASSVSIDGELFF
NA	TRBV6-6	TRBJ2-5	CASSYGNKAETQYF